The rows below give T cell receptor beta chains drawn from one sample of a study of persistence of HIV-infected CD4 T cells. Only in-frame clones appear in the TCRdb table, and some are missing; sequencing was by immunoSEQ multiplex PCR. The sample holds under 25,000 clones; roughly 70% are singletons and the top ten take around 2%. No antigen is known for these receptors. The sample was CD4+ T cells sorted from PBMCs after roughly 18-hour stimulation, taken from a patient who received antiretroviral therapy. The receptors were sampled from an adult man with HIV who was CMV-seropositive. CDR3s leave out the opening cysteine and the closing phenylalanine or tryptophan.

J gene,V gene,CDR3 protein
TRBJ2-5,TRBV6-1,ASSELYSSQTQY
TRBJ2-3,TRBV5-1,ASSAQTGRGIADTQY
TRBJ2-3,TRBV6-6,ASSPRGEGTQY
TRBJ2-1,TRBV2,ASSAYNEQF
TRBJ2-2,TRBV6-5,ASSWGHQSAGELF
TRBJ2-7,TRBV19,ASSIMAGGPRSYEQY
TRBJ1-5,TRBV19,ASSGGLHQPQH
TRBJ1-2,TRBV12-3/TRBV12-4,ASTQRGRGYT
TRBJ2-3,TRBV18,ASSRYRSGGLAGNSSTDTQY
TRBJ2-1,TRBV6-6,ASCDRAGAHNEQF
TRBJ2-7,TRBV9,ASSKYRDYRSEQY
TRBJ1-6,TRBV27,ASSLRTGGYNSPLH
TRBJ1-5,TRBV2,ASSGTGGNQPQH
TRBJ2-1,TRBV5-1,ASSAGIAYNEQF
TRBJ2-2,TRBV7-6,ASSLYQGNTGELF
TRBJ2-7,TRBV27,ASSFTLTGTGNYEQY
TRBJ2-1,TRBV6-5,ASSYGSSYNEQF
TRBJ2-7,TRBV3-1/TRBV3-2,ASSQVSGYEQY